A single sample is the source of the 13 T cell receptor beta chains below, sequenced in a study of CD8 T cells in Susac syndrome. cDNA came from approximately 0.5 to 1 ug RNA primed by random hexamers. TCRdb reanalysed the immunoSEQ multiplex PCR reads using MiXCR and keeps one entry per CDR3 protein. This sample has tens of thousands of distinct CDR3 sequences; roughly 94% occur once, and the top ten carry about 0.52%. The sample taken for sequencing was CD8+ T cells from PBMCs. The source of these receptors is a human donor with Susac syndrome.

This chain uses TRBV27 with TRBJ2-5, with 8 nucleotides matching TRBD2. Germline trimming cut 6 bases from V and 3 bases from J; bases unmatched to any gene: 6. The V gene's germline CDR1 is MNHEY and CDR2 SMNVEV (reference sequence). This CDR3 is 14 amino acids long. The CDR3 DNA reads TGTGCCAGCAGCCGGCCGGGACTAGAAGAGACCCAGTACTTC. Its translation: CASSRPGLEETQYF.

The rearrangement links TRBV24-1 to TRBJ2-7; D remains ambiguous. Deletions cut 5 bases from V and 3 bases from J, with 10 bases between. This CDR3 region has 13 residues. Germline loops: CDR1 KGHDR, CDR2 SFDVKD. This CDR3 is CATSGRFGYEQYF. The CDR3 DNA follows: TGTGCCACCAGTGGTCGCTTTGGCTACGAGCAGTACTTC.

CDR3 sequence: CASSLGTYNTEAFF. Written as DNA, the CDR3 is TGCGCCAGCAGCCTGGGGACATACAACACTGAAGCTTTCTTT. The chain employs TRBV5-1 and TRBJ1-1; a possible D gene is TRBD1 (6 bases). Germline CDR1 reads SGHRS; CDR2 reads YFSETQ. V gave up 4 bases and J gave up 2 bases, with 12 bases separating them. The CDR3 totals 14 residues.

The J gene is TRBJ2-5, the V gene TRBV18, with 8 bases fitting TRBD1. V shed 6 bases and J 4 bases; nucleotides not matched to a gene: 16. The CDR3 covers 17 residues. CDR1 and CDR2 (germline): KGHSH, LQKENI. The CDR3 DNA sequence: TGTGCCAGCTCTCTCAACAGGGGGGAAGGAAGAGGAGAGACCCAGTACTTC. It codes for CASSLNRGEGRGETQYF.

The rearrangement joins TRBV7-2 to TRBJ1-5, with D unclear. CDR1 and CDR2 from the germline V gene are SGHTA and FQGNSA. The CDR3 sequence is 12 residues long. V lost 5 bases and J lost 6, with 8 bases in between. The CDR3 DNA reads TGTGCCAGCAGCCCAGGAAGTCAGCCCCAGCATTTT. It yields the protein CASSPGSQPQHF.

This clonotype was seen just once. The rearrangement uses TRBV14 and TRBJ1-5; tentative D call: TRBD1 (6 bases). The germline V gene has CDR1 SGHDN and CDR2 FVKESK. Deletions cut 1 base from V and 7 bases from J, with 11 bases between. The CDR3 totals 14 residues. CDR3 sequence (DNA): TGTGCCAGCAGCCAAGGGGGGGCAAGCCAGCCCCAGCATTTT. It encodes CASSQGGASQPQHF.

This clonotype appeared a single time. The chain combines TRBV11-2 with TRBJ1-5; no firm D call. Germline loops: CDR1 SGHAT, CDR2 FQNNGV. V lost 1 base and J lost 6, with 10 bases in between. The CDR3 has 14 amino acids. CDR3 coding DNA: TGTGCCAGCAGCTTAGGAGGGAGGAGTCAGCCCCAGCATTTT. Translation: CASSLGGRSQPQHF.

The rearrangement joins TRBV20-1 to TRBJ2-1, with D possibly matching TRBD2 (5 bases). The CDR3 length is 13 residues. Trimming removed 0 bases at V and 10 bases at J, with 13 bases between. CDR1 and CDR2 from the germline V gene are DFQATT and SNEGSKA (reference sequence). The CDR3 loop is CSARDPSSFEQFF. DNA for the CDR3: TGCAGTGCTAGAGACCCCTCTAGCTTCGAGCAGTTCTTC.

The chain links TRBV7-2 to TRBJ2-7; tentative D call: TRBD2 (7 bases). CDR3 length: 15 amino acids. Trimming took off 5 bases at V and 0 bases at J, with 14 bases between the two ends. The germline V gene encodes CDR1 SGHTA and CDR2 FQGNSA. The CDR3 DNA reads TGTGCCAGCAGCCTCCCGGGGGGCCCCTCCTACGAGCAGTACTTC. It yields the protein CASSLPGGPSYEQYF.

This chain uses TRBV13 with TRBJ2-5, with a tentative D call TRBD2 (6 bases). Trimming removed 3 bases from V and 3 bases from J, with 8 bases in between. Germline V gene data show CDR1 as PRHDT and CDR2 as FYEKMQ (reference sequence). The CDR3 length is 13 residues. CDR3 loop: CASSFRREETQYF. The CDR3 nucleotides are TGTGCCAGCAGCTTCAGGAGGGAAGAGACCCAGTACTTC.

This clonotype was counted a single time. The chain uses TRBV7-9 and TRBJ2-1, with TRBD1 matching 11 bases. The germline V gene has CDR1 SEHNR and CDR2 FQNEAQ (reference sequence). J was trimmed by 5 bases and V by 2 bases; bases with no gene match: 5. The CDR3 sequence is 16 residues long. This chain's CDR3 is CASSLKPGQGDNEQFF. In DNA, the CDR3 is TGTGCCAGCAGCTTAAAACCGGGACAGGGGGACAATGAGCAGTTCTTC.

This chain uses TRBV12-3 or TRBV12-4 with TRBJ2-5; D gene uncertain. Trimming stripped 3 bases from V and 1 base from J, with 3 bases between. The CDR3 has 12 residues. CDR3 sequence (DNA): TGTGCCAGCAGTTTTGTCCAAGAGACCCAGTACTTC. Translating it yields CASSFVQETQYF.

The chain has TRBV7-2 and TRBJ2-1; 10 bases line up with TRBD2. Unmatched junction bases numbered 10, after V lost 3 bases and J lost 5 bases. Per germline, CDR1 SGHTA and CDR2 FQGNSA. The CDR3 runs to 17 residues. CDR3 DNA: TGTGCCAGCAGCTTGGAACCTCTAGCGGGGGTTGACAATGAGCAGTTCTTC. This translates into CASSLEPLAGVDNEQFF.